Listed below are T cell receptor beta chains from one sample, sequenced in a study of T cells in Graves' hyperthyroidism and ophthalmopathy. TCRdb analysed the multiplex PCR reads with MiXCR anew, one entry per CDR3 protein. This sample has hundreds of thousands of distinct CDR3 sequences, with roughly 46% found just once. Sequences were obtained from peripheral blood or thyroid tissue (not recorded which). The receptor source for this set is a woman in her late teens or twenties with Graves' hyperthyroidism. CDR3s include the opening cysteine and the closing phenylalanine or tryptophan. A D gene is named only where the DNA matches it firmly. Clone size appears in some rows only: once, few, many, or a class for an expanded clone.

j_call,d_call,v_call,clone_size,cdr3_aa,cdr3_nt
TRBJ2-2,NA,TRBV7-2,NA,CASSLARGLNTGELFF,TGTGCCAGCAGCTTAGCGCGAGGGTTAAACACCGGGGAGCTGTTTTTT
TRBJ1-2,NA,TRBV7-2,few,CASSTLTGVVNYGYTF,TGTGCCAGCAGCACTTTGACCGGGGTCGTTAACTATGGCTACACCTTC
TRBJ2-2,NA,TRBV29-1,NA,CSGGGGTGELFF,TGCAGCGGAGGGGGTGGGACCGGGGAGCTGTTTTTT
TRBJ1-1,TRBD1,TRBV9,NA,CASSVGQVGGTEAFF,TGTGCCAGCAGCGTCGGACAGGTTGGTGGCACTGAAGCTTTCTTT
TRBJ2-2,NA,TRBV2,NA,CASSEGGLFF,TGTGCCAGCAGTGAAGGAGGGCTGTTTTTT
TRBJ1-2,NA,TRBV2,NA,CASSEEDSYTF,TGTGCCAGCAGTGAAGAGGACAGCTACACCTTC
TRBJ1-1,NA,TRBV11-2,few,CASSLVSVRANTEAFF,TGTGCCAGCAGCTTAGTAAGTGTTCGAGCGAACACTGAAGCTTTCTTT
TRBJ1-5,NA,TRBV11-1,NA,CASSQSTQGRPHNLNQPQHF,TGTGCCAGCAGCCAATCTACGCAGGGTCGTCCCCACAACCTCAATCAGCCCCAGCATTTT
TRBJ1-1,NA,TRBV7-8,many,CASSSTPQGRTEAFF,TGTGCCAGCAGCTCCACTCCGCAGGGACGCACTGAAGCTTTCTTT
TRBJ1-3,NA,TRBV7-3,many,CASSPTGSGNTIYF,TGTGCCAGCAGCCCTACAGGGTCTGGAAACACCATATATTTT
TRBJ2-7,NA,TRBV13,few,CASSPGDDSYEQYF,TGTGCCAGCAGCCCCGGGGACGACTCCTACGAGCAGTACTTC
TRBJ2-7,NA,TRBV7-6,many,CASSLALENYEQYF,TGTGCCAGCAGCTTAGCGCTCGAGAACTACGAGCAGTACTTC
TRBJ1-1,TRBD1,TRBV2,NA,CASRGQGQGAFF,TGTGCCAGCAGGGGACAGGGGCAAGGGGCTTTCTTT
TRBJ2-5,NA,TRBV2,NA,CASSFIREETQYF,TGTGCCAGCAGTTTTATTCGGGAAGAGACCCAGTACTTC
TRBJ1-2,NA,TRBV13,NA,CASTRTVSPAGGYTF,TGTGCCAGCACCAGAACCGTATCCCCGGCGGGGGGCTACACCTTC
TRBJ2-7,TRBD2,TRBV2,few,CASSKYLTSGSSYEQYF,TGTGCCAGCAGTAAGTACCTGACTAGCGGGAGCTCCTACGAGCAGTACTTC
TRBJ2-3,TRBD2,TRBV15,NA,CATSRDWLAGTDTQYF,TGTGCCACCAGCAGAGATTGGTTAGCGGGAACAGATACGCAGTATTTT
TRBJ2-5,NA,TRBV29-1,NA,CSVEDGRGQETQYF,TGCAGCGTTGAAGATGGACGGGGGCAAGAGACCCAGTACTTC
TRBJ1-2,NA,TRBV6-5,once,CASSYAAGLGYTF,TGTGCCAGCAGTTATGCTGCGGGGCTTGGCTACACCTTC